Listed below are T cell receptor beta chains from one sample, sequenced in a study of long-term antiretroviral therapy in people with HIV. The protocol was immunoSEQ multiplex PCR, while the TCRdb copy is restricted to in-frame clones and leaves out a portion. The sample yields about 35,000 clones, roughly 94% seen once. Material: unsorted PBMCs, obtained 4.1 years after starting antiretroviral therapy. These TCRs come from a woman aged 45-65 years with HIV. Each CDR3 is given with its conserved first and last residue. D genes are given only for firm matches. Clone sizes are given selectively: once, few, many, or a class where the clone is expanded.

J gene,clone size,D gene,V gene,CDR3 DNA,CDR3 protein
TRBJ2-1,NA,NA,TRBV5-6,TGTGCCAGCAGCGCGGGGTGGGGACTGGACAATGAGCAGTTCTTC,CASSAGWGLDNEQFF
TRBJ2-2,NA,NA,TRBV11-1,TGTGCCAGCAGCTTGGTACAGACGAACACCGGGGAGCTGTTTTTT,CASSLVQTNTGELFF
TRBJ2-5,NA,NA,TRBV21-1,TGTGCCAGCATCGGGACTAGCGGGGGGGGCCAAGAGACCCAGTACTTC,CASIGTSGGGQETQYF
TRBJ1-1,NA,NA,TRBV7-3,TGTGCCAGCAGCTCTATAGGGAACACTGAAGCTTTCTTT,CASSSIGNTEAFF
TRBJ2-1,once,NA,TRBV19,TGTGCCAGTAGTATTGGGGCGGAGGCCTACAATGAGCAGTTCTTC,CASSIGAEAYNEQFF
TRBJ1-1,NA,NA,TRBV15,TGTGCCACCAGCAGAGATCGGTCGAGCTATGAAGCTTTCTTT,CATSRDRSSYEAFF
TRBJ1-2,NA,TRBD1,TRBV5-6,TGTGCCAGCAGGGACAGGGGTAGGGGCTACACCTTC,CASRDRGRGYTF
TRBJ1-1,NA,NA,TRBV7-6,TGTGCCAGCAGCAGCTCAGGGAGGGGAAGCACTGAAGCTTTCTTT,CASSSSGRGSTEAFF
TRBJ1-5,NA,NA,TRBV9,TGTGCCAGCAGCGTAGTCTTACGGAGCAATCAGCCCCAGCATTTT,CASSVVLRSNQPQHF
TRBJ1-3,NA,TRBD1,TRBV7-3,TGTGCCAGCAGCCCTGGACAGGGAACCCCACTCTCTGGAAACACCATATATTTT,CASSPGQGTPLSGNTIYF
TRBJ2-7,NA,TRBD1,TRBV19,TGTGCCAGTAGTATACGACAGGGCTACGAGCAGTACTTC,CASSIRQGYEQYF
TRBJ2-3,NA,TRBD2,TRBV11-2,TGTGCCAGCAGCTTAGTCGGCGGGGGGGCCGGAACGCAGTATTTT,CASSLVGGGAGTQYF